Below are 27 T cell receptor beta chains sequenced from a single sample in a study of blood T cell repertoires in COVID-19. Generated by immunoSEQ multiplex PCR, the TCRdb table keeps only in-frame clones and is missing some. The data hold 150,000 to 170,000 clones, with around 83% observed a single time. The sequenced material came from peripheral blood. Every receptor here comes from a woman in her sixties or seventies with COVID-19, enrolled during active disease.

For the CDR3, the DNA is TGTGCCAGCCAAAAGGGGAATGAGCAGTTCTTC. This gives the protein CASQKGNEQFF. V and J are TRBV6-5 and TRBJ2-1; possibly TRBD1 for D (5 bases). Germline assignment: CDR1 MNHEY and CDR2 SVGAGI. This CDR3 comprises 11 residues. The V and J ends lost 8 bases and 7 bases respectively, with 9 bases between them.

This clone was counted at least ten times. The CDR3 loop reads CASSGRQGLGVTEAFF. As DNA, the CDR3 is TGTGCCAGCAGCGGGCGACAGGGCCTGGGAGTCACTGAAGCTTTCTTT. The V and J genes are TRBV7-9 and TRBJ1-1; 7 bases agree with TRBD1. CDR3 length: 16 amino acids. Germline lookup yields CDR1 SEHNR and CDR2 FQNEAQ (reference sequence). V gave up 5 bases and J gave up 4 bases; unmatched junction bases: 13.

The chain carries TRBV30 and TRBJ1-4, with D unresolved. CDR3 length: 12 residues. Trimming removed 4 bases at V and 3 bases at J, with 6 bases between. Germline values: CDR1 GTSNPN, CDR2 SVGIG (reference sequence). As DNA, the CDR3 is TGTGCCTGGACTGGAGCTAATGAAAAACTGTTTTTT. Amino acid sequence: CAWTGANEKLFF.

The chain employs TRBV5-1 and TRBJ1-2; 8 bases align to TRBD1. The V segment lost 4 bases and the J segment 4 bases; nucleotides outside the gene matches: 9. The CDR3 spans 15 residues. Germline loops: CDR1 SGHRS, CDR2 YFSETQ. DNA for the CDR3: TGCGCCAGCAGCGTACAGACAGGGGCGTCCTATGGCTACACCTTC. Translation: CASSVQTGASYGYTF.

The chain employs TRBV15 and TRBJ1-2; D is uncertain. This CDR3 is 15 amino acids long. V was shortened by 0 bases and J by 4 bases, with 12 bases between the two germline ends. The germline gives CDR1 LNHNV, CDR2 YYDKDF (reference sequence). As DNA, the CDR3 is TGTGCCACCAGCAGAGATGCGGGCTTCGGCTATGGCTACACCTTC. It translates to CATSRDAGFGYGYTF. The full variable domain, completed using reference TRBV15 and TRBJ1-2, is DAMVIQNPRYQVTQFGKPVTLSCSQTLNHNVMYWYQQKSSQAPKLLFHYYDKDFNNEADTPDNFQSRRPNTSFCFLDIRSPGLGDTAMYLCATSRDAGFGYGYTFGSGTRLTVV.

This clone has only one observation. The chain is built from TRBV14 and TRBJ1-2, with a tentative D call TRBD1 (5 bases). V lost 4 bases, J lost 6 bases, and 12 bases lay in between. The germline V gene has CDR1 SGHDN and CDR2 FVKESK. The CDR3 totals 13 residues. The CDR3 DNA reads TGTGCCAGCAGCCGAAGTCGGGGGAATGGCTACACCTTC. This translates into CASSRSRGNGYTF.

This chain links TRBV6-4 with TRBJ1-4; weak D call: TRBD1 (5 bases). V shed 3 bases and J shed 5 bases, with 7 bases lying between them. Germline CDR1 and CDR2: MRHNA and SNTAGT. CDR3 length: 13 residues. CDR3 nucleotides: TGTGCCAGCAGTGAGGGGCGGAATGAAAAACTGTTTTTT. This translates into CASSEGRNEKLFF.

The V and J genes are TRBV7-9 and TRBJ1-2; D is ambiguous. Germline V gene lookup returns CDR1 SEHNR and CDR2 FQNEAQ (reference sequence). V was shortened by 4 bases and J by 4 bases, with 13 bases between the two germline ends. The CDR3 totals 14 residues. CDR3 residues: CASSSSLLSYGYTF. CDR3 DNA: TGTGCCAGCAGCTCCTCCTTACTGAGCTATGGCTACACCTTC.

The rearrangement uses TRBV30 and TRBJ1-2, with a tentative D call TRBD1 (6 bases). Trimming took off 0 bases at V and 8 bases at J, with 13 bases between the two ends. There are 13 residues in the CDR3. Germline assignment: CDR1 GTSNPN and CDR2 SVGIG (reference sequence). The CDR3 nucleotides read TGTGCCTGGAGTGTACTACCAGGGGAAGGCTACACCTTC. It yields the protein CAWSVLPGEGYTF. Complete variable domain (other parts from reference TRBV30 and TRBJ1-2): SQTIHQWPATLVQPVGSPLSLECTVEGTSNPNLYWYRQAAGRGLQLLFYSVGIGQISSEVPQNLSASRPQDRQFILSSKKLLLSDSGFYLCAWSVLPGEGYTFGSGTRLTVV.

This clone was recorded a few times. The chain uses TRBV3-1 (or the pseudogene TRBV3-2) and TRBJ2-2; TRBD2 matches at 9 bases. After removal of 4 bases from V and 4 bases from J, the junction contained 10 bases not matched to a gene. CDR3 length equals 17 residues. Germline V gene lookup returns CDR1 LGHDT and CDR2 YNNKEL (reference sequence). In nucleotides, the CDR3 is TGTGCCAGCAGCCCGCAGGTTAGCGGGGGAGCCACCGGGGAGCTGTTTTTT. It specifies CASSPQVSGGATGELFF.

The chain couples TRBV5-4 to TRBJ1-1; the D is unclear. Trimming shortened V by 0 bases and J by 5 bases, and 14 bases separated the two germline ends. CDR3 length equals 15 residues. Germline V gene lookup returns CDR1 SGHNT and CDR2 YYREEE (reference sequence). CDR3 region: CASSLATSVRTEAFF. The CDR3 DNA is TGTGCCAGCAGCTTGGCCACTTCGGTACGTACTGAAGCTTTCTTT.

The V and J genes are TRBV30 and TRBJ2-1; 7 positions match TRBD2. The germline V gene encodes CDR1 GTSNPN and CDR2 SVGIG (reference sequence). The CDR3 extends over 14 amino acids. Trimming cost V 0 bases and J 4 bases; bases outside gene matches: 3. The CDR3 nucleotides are TGTGCCTGGAGTGTTGGAGCGGGGTACAATGAGCAGTTCTTC. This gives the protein CAWSVGAGYNEQFF.

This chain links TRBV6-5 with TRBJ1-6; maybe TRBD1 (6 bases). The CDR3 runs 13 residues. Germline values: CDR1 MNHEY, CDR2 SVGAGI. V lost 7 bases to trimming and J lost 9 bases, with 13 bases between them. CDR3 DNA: TGTGCCAGCACCTATATAGGGGGTTCACCCCTCCACTTT. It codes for CASTYIGGSPLHF.

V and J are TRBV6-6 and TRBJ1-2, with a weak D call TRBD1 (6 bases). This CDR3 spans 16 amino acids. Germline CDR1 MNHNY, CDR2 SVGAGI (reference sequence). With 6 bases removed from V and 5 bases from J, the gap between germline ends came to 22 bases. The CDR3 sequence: CASSPDSVWANYGYTF. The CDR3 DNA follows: TGTGCCAGCAGCCCGGACAGTGTCTGGGCGAATTATGGCTACACCTTC.

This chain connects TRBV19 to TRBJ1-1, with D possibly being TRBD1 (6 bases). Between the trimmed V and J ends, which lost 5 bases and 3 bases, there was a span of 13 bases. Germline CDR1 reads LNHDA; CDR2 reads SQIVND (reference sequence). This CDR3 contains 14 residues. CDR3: CASSYQGGDTEAFF. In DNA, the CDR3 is TGTGCCAGTAGTTACCAAGGGGGGGACACTGAAGCTTTCTTT.

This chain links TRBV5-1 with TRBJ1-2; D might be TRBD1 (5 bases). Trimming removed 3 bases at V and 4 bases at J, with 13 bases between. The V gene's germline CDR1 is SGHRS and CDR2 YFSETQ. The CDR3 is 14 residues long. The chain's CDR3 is CASSYQTVGYGYTF. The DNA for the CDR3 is TGCGCCAGCAGCTACCAGACAGTGGGCTATGGCTACACCTTC.

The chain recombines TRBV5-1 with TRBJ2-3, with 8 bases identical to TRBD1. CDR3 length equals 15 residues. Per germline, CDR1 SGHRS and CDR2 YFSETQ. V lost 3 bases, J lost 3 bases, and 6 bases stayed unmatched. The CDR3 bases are TGCGCCAGCAGCTACAACAGGGGGTTGACAGATACGCAGTATTTT. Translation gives CASSYNRGLTDTQYF.

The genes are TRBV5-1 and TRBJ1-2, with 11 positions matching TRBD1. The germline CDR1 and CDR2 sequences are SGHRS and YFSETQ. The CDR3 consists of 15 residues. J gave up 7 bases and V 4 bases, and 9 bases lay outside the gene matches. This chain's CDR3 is CASSLAGTGGSGYTF. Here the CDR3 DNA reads TGCGCCAGCAGCCTTGCCGGGACAGGGGGATCTGGCTACACCTTC.

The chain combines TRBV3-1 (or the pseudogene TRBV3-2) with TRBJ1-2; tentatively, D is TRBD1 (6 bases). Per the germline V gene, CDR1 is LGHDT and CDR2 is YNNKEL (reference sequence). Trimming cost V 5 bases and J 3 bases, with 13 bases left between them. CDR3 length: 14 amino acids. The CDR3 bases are TGTGCCAGCAGCGCCCAGGGACACCACTATGGCTACACCTTC. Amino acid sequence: CASSAQGHHYGYTF.

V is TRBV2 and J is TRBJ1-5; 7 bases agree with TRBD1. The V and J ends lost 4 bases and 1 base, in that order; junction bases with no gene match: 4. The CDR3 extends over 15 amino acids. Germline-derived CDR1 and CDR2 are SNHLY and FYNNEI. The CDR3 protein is CASSGRDRSNQPQHF. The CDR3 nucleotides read TGTGCCAGCAGTGGCCGGGACAGAAGCAATCAGCCCCAGCATTTT.

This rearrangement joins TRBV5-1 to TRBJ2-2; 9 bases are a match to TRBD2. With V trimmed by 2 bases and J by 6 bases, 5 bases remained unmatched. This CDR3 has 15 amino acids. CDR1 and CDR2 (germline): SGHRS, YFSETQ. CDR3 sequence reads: CASSFSGLASGELFF. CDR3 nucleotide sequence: TGCGCCAGCAGCTTTAGTGGACTAGCGTCCGGGGAGCTGTTTTTT.

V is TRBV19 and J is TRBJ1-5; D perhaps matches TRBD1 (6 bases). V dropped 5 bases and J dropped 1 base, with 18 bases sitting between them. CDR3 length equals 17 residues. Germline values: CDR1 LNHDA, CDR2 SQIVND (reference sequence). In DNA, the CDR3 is TGTGCCAGTAGTGAATATACCGGGACACCGAGCAATCAGCCCCAGCATTTT. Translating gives CASSEYTGTPSNQPQHF.

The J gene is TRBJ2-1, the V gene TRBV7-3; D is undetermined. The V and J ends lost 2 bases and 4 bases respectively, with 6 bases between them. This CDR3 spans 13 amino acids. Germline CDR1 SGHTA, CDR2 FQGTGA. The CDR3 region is CASSLELYNEQFF. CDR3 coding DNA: TGTGCCAGCAGCTTAGAGTTGTACAATGAGCAGTTCTTC. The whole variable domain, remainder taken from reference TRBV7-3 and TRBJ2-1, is GAGVSQTPSNKVTEKGKYVELRCDPISGHTALYWYRQSLGQGPEFLIYFQGTGAADDSGLPNDRFFAVRPEGSVSTLKIQRTERGDSAVYLCASSLELYNEQFFGPGTRLTVL.

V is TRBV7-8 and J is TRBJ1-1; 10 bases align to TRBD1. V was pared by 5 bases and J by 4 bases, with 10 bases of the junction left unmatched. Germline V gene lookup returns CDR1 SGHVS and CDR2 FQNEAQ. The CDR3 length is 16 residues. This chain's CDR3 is CASSPRSRTGGTEAFF. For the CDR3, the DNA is TGTGCCAGCAGCCCACGTTCCCGGACAGGGGGCACTGAAGCTTTCTTT.

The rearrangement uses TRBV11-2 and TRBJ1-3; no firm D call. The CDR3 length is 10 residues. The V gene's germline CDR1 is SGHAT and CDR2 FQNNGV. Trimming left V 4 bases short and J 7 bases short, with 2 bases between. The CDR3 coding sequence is TGTGCCAGCAGCTCGAACACCATATATTTT. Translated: CASSSNTIYF.

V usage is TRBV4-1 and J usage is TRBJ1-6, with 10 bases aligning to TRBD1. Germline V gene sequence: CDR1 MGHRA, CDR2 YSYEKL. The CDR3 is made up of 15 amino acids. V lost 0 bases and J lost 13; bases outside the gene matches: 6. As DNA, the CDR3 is TGCGCCAGCAGCCAAGACCGGGACAGGGGATCTCCCCTCCACTTT. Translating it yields CASSQDRDRGSPLHF.

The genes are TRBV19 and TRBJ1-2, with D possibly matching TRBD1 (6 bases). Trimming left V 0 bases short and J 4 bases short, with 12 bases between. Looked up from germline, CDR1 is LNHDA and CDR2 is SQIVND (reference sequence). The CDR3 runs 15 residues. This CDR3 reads CASSIDRGEAYGYTF. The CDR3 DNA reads TGTGCCAGTAGTATAGACAGGGGAGAGGCCTATGGCTACACCTTC.